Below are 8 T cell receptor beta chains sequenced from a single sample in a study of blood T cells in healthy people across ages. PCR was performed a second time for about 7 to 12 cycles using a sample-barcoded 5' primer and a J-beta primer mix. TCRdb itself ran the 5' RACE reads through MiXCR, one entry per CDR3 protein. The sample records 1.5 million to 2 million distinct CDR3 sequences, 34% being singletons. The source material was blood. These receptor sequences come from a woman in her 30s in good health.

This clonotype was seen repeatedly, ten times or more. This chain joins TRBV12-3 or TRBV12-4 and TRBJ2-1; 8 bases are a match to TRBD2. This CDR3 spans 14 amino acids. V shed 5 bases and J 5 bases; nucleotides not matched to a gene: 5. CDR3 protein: CASSAGTRNNEQFF. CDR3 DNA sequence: TGTGCCAGCAGTGCCGGGACTAGGAACAATGAGCAGTTCTTC.

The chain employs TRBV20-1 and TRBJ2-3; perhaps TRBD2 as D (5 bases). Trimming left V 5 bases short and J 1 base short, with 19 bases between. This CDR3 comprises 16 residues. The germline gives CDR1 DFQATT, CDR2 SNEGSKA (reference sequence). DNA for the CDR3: TGCAGTGCTCTGGACCTCAGGAGGCTTGGCACAGATACGCAGTATTTT. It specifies CSALDLRRLGTDTQYF.

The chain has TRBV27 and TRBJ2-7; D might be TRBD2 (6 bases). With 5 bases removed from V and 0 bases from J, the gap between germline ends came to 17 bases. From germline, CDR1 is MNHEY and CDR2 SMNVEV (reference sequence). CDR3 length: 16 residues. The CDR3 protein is CASSRGGAWGSYEQYF. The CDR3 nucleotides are TGTGCCAGCAGTCGCGGCGGGGCCTGGGGCTCCTACGAGCAGTACTTC.

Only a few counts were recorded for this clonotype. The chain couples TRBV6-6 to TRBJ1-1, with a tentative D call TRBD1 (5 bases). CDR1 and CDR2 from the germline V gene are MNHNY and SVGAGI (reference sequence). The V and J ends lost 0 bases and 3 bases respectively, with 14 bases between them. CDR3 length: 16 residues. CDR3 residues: CASSYSRGGEHTEAFF. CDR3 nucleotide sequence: TGTGCCAGCAGTTACTCAAGGGGAGGGGAACACACTGAAGCTTTCTTT.

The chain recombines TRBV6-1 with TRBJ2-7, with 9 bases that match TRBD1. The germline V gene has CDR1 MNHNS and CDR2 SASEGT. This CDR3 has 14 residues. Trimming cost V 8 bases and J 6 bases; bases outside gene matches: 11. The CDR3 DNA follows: TGTGCCAGCGGATTAATAGACAGGGGGGGCGAGCAGTACTTC. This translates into CASGLIDRGGEQYF.

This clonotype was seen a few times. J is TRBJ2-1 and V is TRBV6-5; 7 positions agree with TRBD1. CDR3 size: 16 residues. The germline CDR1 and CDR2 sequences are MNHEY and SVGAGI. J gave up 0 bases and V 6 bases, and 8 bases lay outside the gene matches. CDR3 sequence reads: CASRTRNRGSYNEQFF. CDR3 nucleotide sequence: TGTGCCAGCAGAACGAGGAACAGGGGCTCCTACAATGAGCAGTTCTTC.

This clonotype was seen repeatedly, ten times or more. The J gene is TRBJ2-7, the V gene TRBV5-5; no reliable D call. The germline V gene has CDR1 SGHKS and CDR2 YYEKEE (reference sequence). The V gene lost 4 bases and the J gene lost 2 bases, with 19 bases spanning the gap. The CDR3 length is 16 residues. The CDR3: CASSPDSRAGPYEQYF. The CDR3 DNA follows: TGTGCCAGCAGCCCTGATTCTCGGGCTGGACCCTACGAGCAGTACTTC.

CDR3 sequence: CASSTATGRGTGELFF. Here the CDR3 DNA reads TGTGCCAGCAGCACCGCTACAGGGAGGGGCACCGGGGAGCTGTTTTTT. This chain links TRBV9 with TRBJ2-2; perhaps TRBD2 as D (7 bases). Trimming took 4 bases from V and 4 from J, leaving 17 bases between them. The CDR3 length is 16 residues. Germline loops: CDR1 SGDLS, CDR2 YYNGEE.